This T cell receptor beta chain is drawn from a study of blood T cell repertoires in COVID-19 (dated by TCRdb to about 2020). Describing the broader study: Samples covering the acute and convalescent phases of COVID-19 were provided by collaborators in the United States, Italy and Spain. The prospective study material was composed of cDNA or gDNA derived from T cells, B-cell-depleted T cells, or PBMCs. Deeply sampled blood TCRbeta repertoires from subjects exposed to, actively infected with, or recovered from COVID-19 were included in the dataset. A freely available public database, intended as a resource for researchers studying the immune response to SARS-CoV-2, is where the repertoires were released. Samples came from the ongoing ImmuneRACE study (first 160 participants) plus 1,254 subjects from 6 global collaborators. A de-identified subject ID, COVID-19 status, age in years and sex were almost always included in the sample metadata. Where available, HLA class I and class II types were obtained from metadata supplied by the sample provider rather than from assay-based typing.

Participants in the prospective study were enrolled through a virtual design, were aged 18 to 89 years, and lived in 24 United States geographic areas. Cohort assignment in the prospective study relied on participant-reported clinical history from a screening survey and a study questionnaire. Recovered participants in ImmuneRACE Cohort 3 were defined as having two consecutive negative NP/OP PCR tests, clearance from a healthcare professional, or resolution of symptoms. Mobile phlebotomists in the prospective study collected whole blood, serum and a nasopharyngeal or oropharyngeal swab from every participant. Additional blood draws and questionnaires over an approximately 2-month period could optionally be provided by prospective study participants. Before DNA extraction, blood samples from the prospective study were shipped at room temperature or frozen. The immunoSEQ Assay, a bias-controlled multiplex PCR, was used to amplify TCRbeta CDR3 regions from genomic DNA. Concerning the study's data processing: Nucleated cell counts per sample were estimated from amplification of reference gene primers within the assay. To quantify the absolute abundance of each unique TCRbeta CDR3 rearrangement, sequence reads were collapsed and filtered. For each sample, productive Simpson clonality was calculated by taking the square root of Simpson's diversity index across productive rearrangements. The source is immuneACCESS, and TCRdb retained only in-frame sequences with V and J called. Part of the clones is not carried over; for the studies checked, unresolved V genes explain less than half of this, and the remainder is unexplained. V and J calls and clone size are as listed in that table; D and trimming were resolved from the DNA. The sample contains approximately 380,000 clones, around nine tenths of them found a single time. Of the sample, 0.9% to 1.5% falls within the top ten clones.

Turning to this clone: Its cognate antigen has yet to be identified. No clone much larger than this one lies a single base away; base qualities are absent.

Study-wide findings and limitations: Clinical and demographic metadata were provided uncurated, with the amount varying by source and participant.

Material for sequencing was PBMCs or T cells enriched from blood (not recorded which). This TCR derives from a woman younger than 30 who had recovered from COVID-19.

The DNA reads as follows: TGTGCCAGTAGAAACGTCCCGGGACAGGGGGATCCGGGTGAAAAACTGTTTTTT. It translates to CASRNVPGQGDPGEKLFF. Recombination joined TRBV25-1 with TRBJ1-4; 11 central bases correspond to TRBD1. According to the germline V gene, CDR1 reads MGHDK and CDR2 reads SYGVNS. Inclusive of the bounding cysteine and phenylalanine, the CDR3 is 18 residues long. Left in the record is the CDR3 DNA by itself, 54 bases read in frame from the first base. The V end gives up 9 bases and the J end 7 bases, leaving 19 bases in the junction not matched to a gene.